Shown below are 17 T cell receptor beta chains from a single sample sequenced in a study of cytomegalovirus exposure and HLA in healthy donors. In the PCR, 60 Vbeta and 13 Jbeta primers were used. Measured with immunoSEQ multiplex PCR; TCRdb has only the in-frame clones, and not every one. The repertoire consists of about 130,000 clones, with around four fifths occurring once and the leading ten covering around 5%. Sequenced: PBMCs. The receptor source for this set is a man aged 25-45 years in good health.

The gene calls are TRBV27 and TRBJ2-1, with D maybe TRBD1 (5 bases). In germline, CDR1 is MNHEY, CDR2 SMNVEV (reference sequence). This CDR3 contains 17 residues. V lost 6 bases and J lost 9, with 27 bases in between. The CDR3 loop is CASRGQTVKLSGSEQFF. CDR3 DNA: TGTGCCAGCAGGGGGCAAACAGTAAAATTGTCGGGCAGTGAGCAGTTCTTC.

The DNA of the CDR3 is TGTGCCAGCACCAGCTCCTACGAGCAGTACTTC. This codes for CASTSSYEQYF. The chain has TRBV7-2 and TRBJ2-7; D unclear. V dropped 7 bases and J dropped 0 bases, with 4 bases sitting between them. Germline V gene data show CDR1 as SGHTA and CDR2 as FQGNSA. This CDR3 region has 11 residues.

This clone was seen repeatedly, ten times or more. V gene TRBV6-1 combines with J gene TRBJ2-4; TRBD1 aligns across 9 bases. Germline V gene data show CDR1 as MNHNS and CDR2 as SASEGT. The CDR3 covers 16 residues. V shed 1 base, J shed 1 base, and the junction held 2 bases outside the gene matches. This chain's CDR3 is CASSEEGTGAKNIQYF. CDR3 DNA sequence: TGTGCCAGCAGTGAAGAGGGGACAGGGGCCAAAAACATTCAGTACTTC.

The chain employs TRBV28 and TRBJ2-5, with D possibly matching TRBD2 (6 bases). TRBJ2-7 explains the end of the DNA better; the J call may be wrong. This CDR3 spans 12 amino acids. Looked up from germline, CDR1 is MDHEN and CDR2 is SYDVKM. CDR3 region: CASSRGTLEQYF. CDR3 DNA: TGTGCCAGCAGTCGGGGGACGCTCGAGCAGTACTTC.

The V gene is TRBV13, the J gene TRBJ1-5; 8 positions match TRBD1. Germline trimming cut 0 bases from V and 7 bases from J; bases unmatched to any gene: 2. The CDR3 consists of 14 residues. The germline CDR1 and CDR2 sequences are PRHDT and FYEKMQ (reference sequence). The CDR3, as DNA: TGTGCCAGCAGCTTAGGGACAGGGGTGCAGCCCCAGCATTTT. Its protein product is CASSLGTGVQPQHF.

In its sample, this clone was seen a few times. The gene calls are TRBV29-1 and TRBJ2-5; D may be TRBD2 (6 bases). The CDR3 is made up of 15 amino acids. Germline-derived CDR1 and CDR2 are SQVTM and ANQGSEA. The germline V and J ends were trimmed by 3 bases and 2 bases, with 16 bases remaining between them. The CDR3 sequence: CSVEGGPRLQETQYF. The CDR3 DNA reads as TGCAGCGTTGAGGGGGGTCCGAGACTGCAAGAGACCCAGTACTTC.

The chain couples TRBV7-3 to TRBJ2-1; 9 bases map to TRBD2. The CDR3 has 15 amino acids. Losses at the gene ends were 5 bases for V and 5 bases for J; bases not matched to a gene: 7. Looked up from germline, CDR1 is SGHTA and CDR2 is FQGTGA. The CDR3 coding sequence is TGTGCCAGCAGCCTAGAAGGACTAGCGCACAATGAGCAGTTCTTC. Encoded protein: CASSLEGLAHNEQFF.

V usage is TRBV5-8 and J usage is TRBJ2-7; maybe TRBD2 (5 bases). V was pared by 6 bases and J by 0 bases, with 25 bases between. CDR1 is SGHTS and CDR2 is YDEGEE in the germline V gene. CDR3 length: 18 residues. The CDR3 DNA reads as TGTGCCAGCATCTCCTTCGAGGGAGCCGATCTAACCTCCTACGAGCAGTACTTC. It encodes CASISFEGADLTSYEQYF.

The count of this clone is one. This chain connects TRBV7-9 to TRBJ2-2; D remains ambiguous. The CDR3 length is 16 residues. Germline V gene data show CDR1 as SEHNR and CDR2 as FQNEAQ (reference sequence). V lost 6 bases and J lost 0, with 14 bases in between. CDR3 coding DNA: TGTGCCAGCAGAACATTGGCGGTAGCGAACACCGGGGAGCTGTTTTTT. This codes for CASRTLAVANTGELFF.

The chain employs TRBV11-2 and TRBJ2-1, with D maybe TRBD2 (6 bases). Trimming removed 4 bases at V and 7 bases at J, with 23 bases between. CDR3 length: 17 residues. From germline, CDR1 is SGHAT and CDR2 FQNNGV. CDR3 bases: TGTGCCAGCAGCTGGGGACTTCGGGGCCCCCTGGGGAATGAGCAGTTCTTC. It specifies CASSWGLRGPLGNEQFF. The complete variable domain, with remaining parts taken from reference TRBV11-2 and TRBJ2-1, reads EAGVAQSPRYKIIEKRQSVAFWCNPISGHATLYWYQQILGQGPKLLIQFQNNGVVDDSQLPKDRFSAERLKGVDSTLKIQPAKLEDSAVYLCASSWGLRGPLGNEQFFGPGTRLTVL.

V usage is TRBV9 and J usage is TRBJ1-3; the D gene is possibly TRBD1 (6 bases). Germline V gives CDR1 SGDLS, CDR2 YYNGEE. This CDR3 has 14 residues. V lost 0 bases and J 5 bases, leaving 9 bases between the germline ends. DNA for the CDR3: TGTGCCAGCAGCGTAGGAGGACAGCGAAACACCATATATTTT. Protein product: CASSVGGQRNTIYF.

V gene TRBV10-2 combines with J gene TRBJ2-7; no clear D. The CDR3 sequence is 13 residues long. From germline, CDR1 is WSHSY and CDR2 SAAADI. The germline V and J ends were trimmed by 7 bases and 2 bases, with 12 bases remaining between them. The CDR3 bases are TGCGCCAGCAAGCTTGGCGGAACCTACGAGCAGTACTTC. This translates into CASKLGGTYEQYF.

The chain recombines TRBV7-2 with TRBJ2-5; 9 bases agree with TRBD2. The CDR3 spans 16 residues. Germline CDR1 and CDR2: SGHTA and FQGNSA. Trimming at V came to 0 bases and at J to 2 bases, leaving 4 bases not matched to a gene. The CDR3 region has the DNA TGTGCCAGCAGCTTAGCCCCTCTAGCGGGACAAGAGACCCAGTACTTC. This sequence encodes CASSLAPLAGQETQYF.

The chain employs TRBV9 and TRBJ1-2, with D possibly matching TRBD1 (6 bases). Per the germline V gene, CDR1 is SGDLS and CDR2 is YYNGEE. Trimming stripped 0 bases from V and 3 bases from J, with 9 bases between. The CDR3 contains 14 residues. CDR3 sequence (DNA): TGTGCCAGCAGCGTAGGGGGGCTTGACTATGGCTACACCTTC. Its translation is CASSVGGLDYGYTF.

The chain has TRBV4-3 and TRBJ2-3, with 9 bases that match TRBD2. CDR3 size: 17 residues. The ends lost 1 base at V and 7 bases at J; junction bases unmatched: 12. Germline loops: CDR1 LGHNA, CDR2 YSLEER. CDR3 amino acids: CASSQAFLGTSHYTQYF. The CDR3 DNA sequence: TGCGCCAGCAGCCAAGCTTTTCTGGGGACTAGCCACTATACGCAGTATTTT.

The V call is TRBV11-3, the J call TRBJ1-5; no firm D call. Germline V gene sequence: CDR1 SGHNT, CDR2 YENEEA. The CDR3 is 16 residues long. V shed 8 bases and J shed 10 bases, with 27 bases lying between them. CDR3 residues: CASAPGAPSAAGPQHF. As DNA, the CDR3 is TGTGCCAGCGCTCCCGGAGCCCCCTCGGCAGCGGGACCCCAGCATTTT.

The V call is TRBV4-1, the J call TRBJ1-6; perhaps TRBD1 as D (6 bases). Germline CDR1 is MGHRA and CDR2 is YSYEKL. The CDR3 is 13 amino acids. Trimming pared 6 bases from V and 8 bases from J, leaving 11 bases between. CDR3 region: CASRLPGDSPLHF. CDR3 nucleotide sequence: TGCGCCAGCAGACTGCCAGGGGATTCACCCCTCCACTTT.